This T cell receptor beta chain was retrieved from a study of T cells after yellow fever vaccination. Per germline, CDR1 SGHKS and CDR2 YYEKEE (reference sequence). CDR3 length: 15 amino acids. V gave up 1 base and J gave up 0 bases, with 7 bases separating them. TCRdb reprocessed the 5' RACE reads with MiXCR, giving one entry per CDR3 protein. Here the sample spans around 610,000 distinct CDR3 sequences, 13% being singletons. The clonotype was recovered from a man under 40 who received the YFV17D yellow fever vaccine. This specimen was PBMCs, taken on the day of the yellow fever booster vaccination. V usage is TRBV5-5 and J usage is TRBJ2-2; D possibly corresponds to TRBD1 (6 bases). The CDR3 nucleotides are TGTGCCAGCAGCTTGACAGGGTCGAACACCGGGGAGCTGTTTTTT. Translating it yields CASSLTGSNTGELFF.